This T cell receptor beta chain was recovered during a study of control samples from healthy donors and cancer patients. Profiled with immunoSEQ multiplex PCR; TCRdb holds only in-frame clones, not every one. The sample has around 90,000 clones, approximately 81% seen once. Trimming stripped 9 bases from V and 2 bases from J, with 14 bases between. Germline CDR1 and CDR2: LNHDA and SQIVND (reference sequence). The CDR3 has 14 amino acids. The sequence derives from a woman aged 40-49 years in good health. This chain connects TRBV19 to TRBJ1-5; D not resolved. Sequenced input: blood. In DNA, the CDR3 is TGTGCCAGCCAACGTGGTAGGGGCAATCAGCCCCAGCATTTT. Translation gives CASQRGRGNQPQHF.